This is a list of T cell receptor beta chains from one sample in a study of blood T cells in healthy people across ages. In TCRdb, the 5' RACE reads were re-called with MiXCR into one record per CDR3 protein. The top ten clones hold over 5% of a sample with roughly 1.4 million distinct CDR3 sequences, roughly 60% of them seen once. Material for sequencing was blood. Receptors were obtained from a man between 18 and 29 years old in good health. CDR3s include the opening cysteine and the closing phenylalanine or tryptophan. Each record gives: D gene, clone size, V gene, J gene, CDR3 DNA, CDR3 protein. The D gene is left open where the match is weak. Clone size is not always given. Where it is, it says once, few, many or a class for expanded clones.

-	few	TRBV29-1	TRBJ2-1	TGCAGCGTTGAAGATAAAGGGAATGAGCAGTTCTTC	CSVEDKGNEQFF
TRBD1	few	TRBV5-1	TRBJ2-7	TGCGCCAGCAGCATAAGACAGGGGGCTCACGCCGAGCAGTACTTC	CASSIRQGAHAEQYF
-	-	TRBV24-1	TRBJ2-1	TGTGCCACCAGTGAAGACAGTGCATCCTACAATGAGCAGTTCTTC	CATSEDSASYNEQFF
-	few	TRBV12-3/TRBV12-4	TRBJ2-5	TGTGCCAGCAGTTTAGGGTTAGGGGTGGAGACCCAGTACTTC	CASSLGLGVETQYF
-	-	TRBV5-1	TRBJ2-7	TGCGCCAGCAGCTTGTTACCAGAAACCTACGAGCAGTACTTC	CASSLLPETYEQYF
-	-	TRBV10-2	TRBJ2-4	TGCGCCAGCAGTGGAACAGGGTTCACGGGAGACATTCAGTACTTC	CASSGTGFTGDIQYF
-	-	TRBV5-1	TRBJ2-3	TGCGCCAGCAGCATGTCCCGGGACAAAAGAACTAGCACAGATACGCAGTATTTT	CASSMSRDKRTSTDTQYF
-	-	TRBV29-1	TRBJ2-3	TGCAGCGTTGAAGGTCCGTTCACAGATACGCAGTATTTT	CSVEGPFTDTQYF
-	few	TRBV7-2	TRBJ2-7	TGTGCCAGCAGCTTCATATTCAGGGGCTCCTACGAGCAGTACTTC	CASSFIFRGSYEQYF
TRBD1	few	TRBV6-2/TRBV6-3	TRBJ2-1	TGTGCCAGCATTCCCGGGACAGGGATGATTAATGAGCAGTTCTTC	CASIPGTGMINEQFF
-	-	TRBV20-1	TRBJ2-7	TGCGGGACGGACAGCTCCTACAATGAGCAGTACTTC	CGTDSSYNEQYF
TRBD2	-	TRBV6-2/TRBV6-3	TRBJ2-7	TGTGCCAGCAGTTGGACTAGTAGTTTCTACGAGCAGTACTTC	CASSWTSSFYEQYF
TRBD1	-	TRBV27	TRBJ2-5	TGTGCCAGCAGGGACAGGGGATGGGGGACCCAGTACTTC	CASRDRGWGTQYF
TRBD1	few	TRBV12-3/TRBV12-4	TRBJ1-2	TGTGCCAGCAGCCTGGCCCCCACGACAGGGGATGGCTACACCTTC	CASSLAPTTGDGYTF
-	-	TRBV20-1	TRBJ2-1	TGCAGCGCCAACAGGGGAGGGGACCATGAGCAGTTCTTC	CSANRGGDHEQFF
TRBD2	-	TRBV7-9	TRBJ2-1	TGTGCCAGCAGTTCAGGAGGACTAGCGTTATATGAGCAGTTCTTC	CASSSGGLALYEQFF
TRBD1	-	TRBV20-1	TRBJ2-3	TGCAGTGCTAGAGATCAAACTGGACAGGGGGCCACAGATACGCAGTATTTT	CSARDQTGQGATDTQYF
TRBD1	-	TRBV5-1	TRBJ1-2	TGCGCCAGCAGCTTGGGCACGGGACAGGCCCACGATGGCTACACCTTC	CASSLGTGQAHDGYTF
-	-	TRBV29-1	TRBJ2-7	TGCAGCGTTGAGGGCAACCCTTACGAGCAGTACTTC	CSVEGNPYEQYF
TRBD2	-	TRBV20-1	TRBJ2-5	TGCAGTGCTTCAGCGGGAGGGCCTCGTGAGACCCAGTACTTC	CSASAGGPRETQYF
-	-	TRBV5-1	TRBJ2-6	TGCGCCAGCAGCCCCAGGGTTGGGTCTGGGGCCAACGTCCTGACTTTC	CASSPRVGSGANVLTF
-	-	TRBV10-3	TRBJ2-7	TGTGCCATCCTACCGGGACGTTCCTACGAGCAGTACTTC	CAILPGRSYEQYF
-	-	TRBV5-6	TRBJ2-4	TGTGCCAGCAGTTCAGTAACCAGGTCACAAAACATTCAGTACTTC	CASSSVTRSQNIQYF
-	-	TRBV12-3/TRBV12-4	TRBJ2-7	TGTGCCAGCAGTTCCCCGGGACCTGACTACGAGCAGTACTTC	CASSSPGPDYEQYF
-	few	TRBV29-1	TRBJ1-2	TGCAGCGTTGAAGGGGGTTTCAGGGAGGTTGGCTACACCTTC	CSVEGGFREVGYTF
-	-	TRBV7-6	TRBJ2-7	TGTGCCAGCAGCCGTTGGCCGGACAACTACGAGCAGTACTTC	CASSRWPDNYEQYF
TRBD1	once	TRBV7-9	TRBJ2-3	TGTGCCAGCAGCTCCCCGGGACAGGCGGCAGTGACAGATACGCAGTATTTT	CASSSPGQAAVTDTQYF
-	-	TRBV7-6	TRBJ1-4	TGTGCCAGCAGCTCCCGGACAGTCCGACTAGCAACTAATGAAAAACTGTTTTTT	CASSSRTVRLATNEKLFF
-	many	TRBV5-6	TRBJ2-1	TGTGCCAGCAGCTTTGGTGGGGGCCTATACAATGAGCAGTTCTTC	CASSFGGGLYNEQFF
-	-	TRBV11-1	TRBJ2-5	TGTGCCAGCAGCTCTATCCCTGCAGAGACCCAGTACTTC	CASSSIPAETQYF
TRBD1	-	TRBV13	TRBJ2-7	TGTGCCAGCAGCCGACAGGGTCTCTCCGAGCAGTACTTC	CASSRQGLSEQYF
-	-	TRBV5-1	TRBJ1-1	TGCGCCAGCAGCCTGGAGGCGGTCACTGAAGCTTTCTTT	CASSLEAVTEAFF
-	once	TRBV3-1	TRBJ2-5	TGTGCCAGCAGCCTAGCGCGAGGGGGGAAAATGATAGAGACCCAGTACTTC	CASSLARGGKMIETQYF
-	-	TRBV25-1	TRBJ1-5	TGTGCCAGCAGTGAGGGCAAAGGGAATCAGCCCCAGCATTTT	CASSEGKGNQPQHF
-	-	TRBV15	TRBJ2-1	TGTGCCACCAGCAGGGGACGGGAGCTCAATGAGCAGTTCTTC	CATSRGRELNEQFF
-	few	TRBV15	TRBJ1-6	TGTGCCACCAGTTCGAAACCCGGGGGGTCTTCACCCCTCCACTTT	CATSSKPGGSSPLHF
-	-	TRBV7-9	TRBJ2-7	TGTGCCAGCAGCTCTACTCGGGGCCTAGAAGGCGAGCAGTACTTC	CASSSTRGLEGEQYF
TRBD1	few	TRBV5-1	TRBJ1-2	TGCGCCAGCAGTAATATTCGCGGGACAGCTAACTATGGCTACACCTTC	CASSNIRGTANYGYTF
-	once	TRBV5-1	TRBJ1-1	TGCGCCAGCAGCTTGGGGAGTGTGAACACTGAAGCTTTCTTT	CASSLGSVNTEAFF
TRBD2	few	TRBV4-3	TRBJ2-7	TGCGCCAGCAGCCAAGATGCGGGGGGGCTGTACGAGCAGTACTTC	CASSQDAGGLYEQYF
-	-	TRBV29-1	TRBJ2-7	TGCAGCGGGGTCACAGCCTTCTCCTACGAGCAGTACTTC	CSGVTAFSYEQYF
TRBD1	-	TRBV27	TRBJ2-5	TGTGCCAGCAGTTATATCGGGACAGGTCAGACCCAGTACTTC	CASSYIGTGQTQYF
-	-	TRBV5-1	TRBJ2-1	TGCGCCAGCAGCTTTGGGGGGACCGGACAGCTGGGGAATGAGCAGTTCTTC	CASSFGGTGQLGNEQFF
-	-	TRBV12-5	TRBJ1-2	TGTGCTAGTGGTTTGGCGATTTCTCCGGACAGTGGGGTTGATGGCTACACCTTC	CASGLAISPDSGVDGYTF
TRBD1	-	TRBV29-1	TRBJ1-1	TGCAGCGTTCAAGGGGGACAGCAAACAGATGAAGCTTTCTTT	CSVQGGQQTDEAFF
TRBD2	-	TRBV15	TRBJ2-3	TGTGCCACCACTCTGGGGGGGGTCACAGATACGCAGTATTTT	CATTLGGVTDTQYF
TRBD1	-	TRBV29-1	TRBJ2-3	TGCAGCGTTGAAAGGGTCCGACAGGGCGCAGATACGCAGTATTTT	CSVERVRQGADTQYF
TRBD2	-	TRBV3-1	TRBJ2-7	TGTGCCAGCACCCAACCGGGGACTAGCGGGAGCTCCGAGCAGTACTTC	CASTQPGTSGSSEQYF
-	-	TRBV27	TRBJ2-3	TGTGCCAGCAGTGGGGGAGAGGGCCAAAAAGATACGCAGTATTTT	CASSGGEGQKDTQYF
TRBD2	-	TRBV4-1	TRBJ2-1	TGCGCCAGCAGCCTATTTATGACTAGCGGGAGGCCATCAAAATACAATGAGCAGTTCTTC	CASSLFMTSGRPSKYNEQFF
-	-	TRBV27	TRBJ1-4	TGTGCCAGCAGTTTCCGGGGAGAAAAACTGTTTTTT	CASSFRGEKLFF
-	-	TRBV28	TRBJ1-6	TGTGCCAGCAGTGAAAAATACTCCTATAATTCACCCCTCCACTTT	CASSEKYSYNSPLHF
TRBD1	-	TRBV3-1	TRBJ1-5	TGTGCCAGCGGACAGGGGGCGAGCAATCAGCCCCAGCATTTT	CASGQGASNQPQHF
TRBD1	-	TRBV12-3/TRBV12-4	TRBJ1-4	TGTGCCAGCAGGCCGATCACAGGGGCTAATGAAAAACTGTTTTTT	CASRPITGANEKLFF
TRBD2	-	TRBV29-1	TRBJ2-5	TGCAGCGTCGCTCCCCCGGGACTAGGAGAGACCCAGTACTTC	CSVAPPGLGETQYF
-	-	TRBV6-5	TRBJ2-7	TGTGCCAGCAGTTACTCAGGGGACACCTCCTACGAGCAGTACTTC	CASSYSGDTSYEQYF
-	-	TRBV20-1	TRBJ1-2	TGCAGTGCTAGACCCCCGGGACCGACGAACTATGGCTACACCTTC	CSARPPGPTNYGYTF
-	few	TRBV20-1	TRBJ2-1	TGCAGTGCTAATACGGGGCGTCTCTGGTACAATGAGCAGTTCTTC	CSANTGRLWYNEQFF
-	-	TRBV15	TRBJ1-2	TGTGCCACCAGCAGAGAGATTGGCACAATCTATGGCTACACCTTC	CATSREIGTIYGYTF
-	few	TRBV6-6	TRBJ2-1	TGTGCCAGCAGACTAGACAGCTACAATGAGCAGTTCTTC	CASRLDSYNEQFF